Listed below are T cell receptor beta chains from one sample, sequenced in a study of PD-L1 blockade in urothelial cancer. Repertoires were generated with immunoSEQ multiplex PCR, while TCRdb's copy carries only in-frame clones and drops some. The table has roughly 42,000 clones, roughly nine tenths seen once; the top ten hold 6% to 9.5%. The sample consisted of PBMCs, taken around atezolizumab (anti-PD-L1) treatment. The receptor source for this set is a man between 65 and 80 years old with urothelial cancer. CDR3s leave out the opening cysteine and the closing phenylalanine or tryptophan.

TRBJ2-1	TRBV18	ASSPSVGGRRREQF
TRBJ2-7	TRBV9	ASSGGQGGSYEQY
TRBJ2-7	TRBV2	ASSYRLAGDYEQY
TRBJ2-2	TRBV6-5	ATEGAGPGELF
TRBJ2-7	TRBV7-9	ASKLAGGVEQY
TRBJ2-2	TRBV11-2	ASSSQALANTGGLF
TRBJ2-7	TRBV5-4	ASSLGNRGSSYEQY
TRBJ2-1	TRBV5-1	ASSSLMAGGGSYNEQF
TRBJ2-7	TRBV27	ASSQRTAYEQY
TRBJ2-7	TRBV11-2	ASSLRLAGDFEQY
TRBJ2-5	TRBV28	ASGQGAPETQY
TRBJ2-7	TRBV5-1	ASSLVASGNYEQY
TRBJ1-2	TRBV7-9	ASSSRTGTNYGYT